Each of the 10 T cell receptor beta chains below was sequenced from the same sample in a study of T-cell memory formation after mild COVID-19. TCRdb re-derived calls from the 5' RACE reads in MiXCR, one entry per CDR3 protein. The table includes around 430,000 distinct CDR3 sequences, 16% detected once. Sequenced sample: PBMCs or a T cell subset sorted from them (not recorded which). The receptor source for this set is a man aged 18 to 29 who had mild COVID-19 (a few samples of this study predate the infection). Cell type and time point are not known.

V is TRBV6-2 or TRBV6-3 and J is TRBJ1-2; TRBD1 aligns across 10 bases. CDR3 length: 15 amino acids. From germline, CDR1 is MNHEY and CDR2 SVGEGT. J lost 3 bases, V lost 6 bases, and 7 bases had no gene match. The CDR3 spells CASRTGTGDDYGYTF. In DNA, the CDR3 is TGTGCCAGCAGAACCGGGACAGGGGACGACTATGGCTACACCTTC.

This clonotype was seen only a few times. The chain links TRBV28 to TRBJ1-5, with unresolved D. The V and J ends lost 1 base and 7 bases respectively, with 5 bases between them. This CDR3 is 12 amino acids long. Germline lookup yields CDR1 MDHEN and CDR2 SYDVKM. The chain's CDR3 is CASSLYKQPQHF. The DNA of the CDR3 is TGTGCCAGCAGTTTATACAAGCAGCCCCAGCATTTT.

The V and J genes are TRBV9 and TRBJ2-3; tentatively, D is TRBD2 (5 bases). Trimming pared 2 bases from V and 0 bases from J, leaving 7 bases between. Germline-derived CDR1 and CDR2 are SGDLS and YYNGEE. There are 14 residues in the CDR3. In nucleotides, the CDR3 is TGTGCCAGCAGCGTCCCGGGGAGCACAGATACGCAGTATTTT. Translation: CASSVPGSTDTQYF.

The chain links TRBV20-1 to TRBJ2-2; D is ambiguous. CDR1 is DFQATT and CDR2 is SNEGSKA in the germline V gene (reference sequence). This CDR3 contains 13 residues. The V and J ends lost 4 bases and 0 bases respectively, with 6 bases between them. The CDR3 DNA is TGCAGTGCTACGTACCCGAACACCGGGGAGCTGTTTTTT. It codes for CSATYPNTGELFF.

Many counts were recorded for this clonotype. In nucleotides, the CDR3 is TGTGCCAGCAGCTTGAGGCCACAAGAGACCCAGTACTTC. Protein: CASSLRPQETQYF. This rearrangement joins TRBV11-2 to TRBJ2-5; D remains unclear. Germline values: CDR1 SGHAT, CDR2 FQNNGV. There are 13 residues in the CDR3. Trimming cost V 3 bases and J 2 bases, with 7 bases left between them.

V and J are TRBV6-2 or TRBV6-3 and TRBJ1-1; no reliable D call. The germline V gene encodes CDR1 MNHEY and CDR2 SVGEGT. The CDR3 loop spans 13 amino acids. The ends were cut back, 6 bases at V and 8 bases at J, with 16 bases in the middle. CDR3 region: CASSLPFGVEAFF. The CDR3, as DNA: TGTGCCAGCAGCCTACCCTTTGGGGTCGAAGCTTTCTTT.

V gene TRBV5-1 combines with J gene TRBJ2-2, with D perhaps TRBD2 (5 bases). The germline V and J ends were trimmed by 4 bases and 3 bases, with 16 bases remaining between them. The germline V gene has CDR1 SGHRS and CDR2 YFSETQ. The CDR3 consists of 16 residues. This CDR3 is CASSHGRTPDTGELFF. DNA for the CDR3: TGCGCCAGCAGCCACGGCCGGACTCCTGACACCGGGGAGCTGTTTTTT. Full variable domain (rest looked up from reference TRBV5-1 and TRBJ2-2): KAGVTQTPRYLIKTRGQQVTLSCSPISGHRSVSWYQQTPGQGLQFLFEYFSETQRNKGNFPGRFSGRQFSNSRSEMNVSTLELGDSALYLCASSHGRTPDTGELFFGEGSRLTVL.

This chain connects TRBV5-1 to TRBJ2-7; D is uncertain. Trimming pared 0 bases from V and 1 base from J, leaving 8 bases between. Germline values: CDR1 SGHRS, CDR2 YFSETQ. This CDR3 is built from 14 residues. CDR3 amino acids: CASSLAGGSYEQYV. CDR3 in DNA: TGCGCCAGCAGCTTGGCGGGCGGATCCTACGAGCAGTACGTC.

This clonotype has just a few counts. This sequence joins TRBV12-3 or TRBV12-4 and TRBJ1-3; 8 bases map to TRBD1. The CDR3 extends over 13 amino acids. Trimming cost V 6 bases and J 4 bases; bases outside gene matches: 2. Here the CDR3 DNA reads TGTGCCAGCAGGACAGGGGTAGGAAACACCATATATTTT. Protein sequence: CASRTGVGNTIYF.

This clonotype was observed at least ten times. V gene TRBV12-3 or TRBV12-4 combines with J gene TRBJ2-3; 10 positions match TRBD2. With 4 bases clipped from V and 4 bases from J, the junction kept 8 bases outside the gene matches. The CDR3 spans 16 residues. The chain's CDR3 is CASSSQKRGGSDTQYF. For the CDR3, the DNA is TGTGCCAGCAGTTCCCAGAAGCGGGGGGGTTCAGATACGCAGTATTTT.